These 11 T cell receptor beta chains were all obtained from the same sample, sequenced in a study of Ad26.COV2.S vaccination and SARS-CoV-2 variants. The treatment here: around 19 received Ad26.COV2.S at low or high dose, single or two shots; about 5 received placebo; per-sample allocation not given. The investigators took samples on day 63 after the first vaccine or placebo injection. Measured with immunoSEQ multiplex PCR; TCRdb has only the in-frame clones, and not every one. The repertoire has about 460,000 clones, 89% of them found once; the top ten carry 1.7%. The input for sequencing was peripheral blood, taken in a trial of Ad26.COV2.S vaccine versus placebo. The receptors here all came from a person aged 18-60 years who received the Ad26.COV2.S COVID-19 vaccine or a placebo.

V is TRBV5-1 and J is TRBJ2-7; the D gene is possibly TRBD1 (6 bases). The V end lost 0 bases, the J end lost 2 bases, and 9 bases lay between the germline ends. Germline CDR1 reads SGHRS; CDR2 reads YFSETQ. The CDR3 sequence is 14 residues long. CDR3 bases: TGCGCCAGCAGCTTGGCAGGGGTTCCCTACGAGCAGTACTTC. Its protein product is CASSLAGVPYEQYF.

This sequence joins TRBV28 and TRBJ1-5; 10 bases map to TRBD1. Germline CDR1 is MDHEN and CDR2 is SYDVKM. This CDR3 has 18 residues. The trim removed 1 base at V and 2 bases at J, leaving 8 bases unmatched. The CDR3 DNA reads TGTGCCAGCAGTTTATCGGGACAGGGGTACGCGGGCAATCAGCCCCAGCATTTT. The encoded protein is CASSLSGQGYAGNQPQHF.

The genes are TRBV29-1 and TRBJ2-5; 10 positions match TRBD2. CDR1 and CDR2 (germline): SQVTM, ANQGSEA. The CDR3 consists of 15 residues. V dropped 4 bases and J dropped 1; count of bases not matched to a gene: 6. CDR3 DNA: TGCAGCGTTGTACTAGCGGGACACCTCCAAGAGACCCAGTACTTC. The encoded protein is CSVVLAGHLQETQYF.

The chain joins TRBV30 to TRBJ2-3; 12 bases line up with TRBD2. Germline values: CDR1 GTSNPN, CDR2 SVGIG (reference sequence). V shed 3 bases and J 5 bases; nucleotides not matched to a gene: 6. This CDR3 comprises 15 residues. The CDR3 is CAWRRGLAGLDTQYF. The CDR3 DNA is TGTGCCTGGAGGAGAGGACTAGCGGGATTAGATACGCAGTATTTT.

This rearrangement joins TRBV5-4 to TRBJ2-3, with D perhaps TRBD2 (6 bases). This CDR3 contains 15 residues. Per the germline V gene, CDR1 is SGHNT and CDR2 is YYREEE (reference sequence). The V and J ends lost 0 bases and 4 bases respectively, with 12 bases between them. CDR3 amino acids: CASSLGTTDSDTQYF. Written as DNA, the CDR3 is TGTGCCAGCAGCTTGGGGACTACAGATTCAGATACGCAGTATTTT.

The genes are TRBV5-1 and TRBJ2-1; D gene unclear. The CDR3 is made up of 13 amino acids. V shed 1 base and J shed 3 bases, with 5 bases lying between them. Germline CDR1 is SGHRS and CDR2 is YFSETQ. Written as DNA, the CDR3 is TGCGCCAGCAGCTTGATTCGCTACAATGAGCAGTTCTTC. Translating gives CASSLIRYNEQFF.

V and J are TRBV5-1 and TRBJ1-2; D is ambiguous. V was shortened by 0 bases and J by 0 bases, with 15 bases between the two germline ends. Germline V lookup: CDR1 SGHRS, CDR2 YFSETQ. CDR3 size: 17 residues. The CDR3 nucleotides are TGCGCCAGCAGCTTGGCGGCAGGTACCAATCCTAACTATGGCTACACCTTC. This codes for CASSLAAGTNPNYGYTF.

V is TRBV7-9 and J is TRBJ2-5; 11 positions match TRBD2. CDR3 length: 17 amino acids. V shed 1 base, J shed 1 base, and the junction held 5 bases outside the gene matches. Germline CDR1 SEHNR, CDR2 FQNEAQ (reference sequence). The CDR3 region is CASSLGASGGLQETQYF. CDR3 coding DNA: TGTGCCAGCAGCTTAGGTGCTAGCGGGGGGCTCCAAGAGACCCAGTACTTC.

The V call is TRBV7-2, the J call TRBJ1-3; no firm D call. The germline V gene has CDR1 SGHTA and CDR2 FQGNSA. The CDR3 is made up of 12 amino acids. Trimming shortened V by 1 base and J by 3 bases, and 1 base separated the two germline ends. The CDR3 DNA sequence: TGTGCCAGCAGCTTAGTTGGAAACACCATATATTTT. Protein sequence: CASSLVGNTIYF.

The count of this clone is one. The chain links TRBV13 to TRBJ1-1; D unresolved. Trimming cost V 5 bases and J 14 bases, with 27 bases left between them. This CDR3 region has 15 residues. Per germline, CDR1 PRHDT and CDR2 FYEKMQ (reference sequence). CDR3 sequence: CASSVRPVPVSRGFF. CDR3 sequence (DNA): TGTGCCAGCAGCGTCCGACCGGTGCCAGTCTCCCGGGGATTCTTT.

In its sample, this clone was seen once. The chain uses TRBV21-1 and TRBJ2-1; TRBD2, as called in the table, went unchecked against the DNA. TRBV21-1 is a documented pseudogene. There are 17 residues in the CDR3. CDR3 bases: TGTGCCAGCAGCTCGAGGACTAGCGGGAGTAGGGGCAATGAGCAGTTCTTC. Residues: CASSSRTSGSRGNEQFF.